This T cell receptor (beta chain) was obtained from a study of T cell repertoires in cytomegalovirus infection. V gave up 5 bases and J gave up 7 bases, with 11 bases separating them. Germline assignment: CDR1 SGHVS and CDR2 FQNEAQ. CDR3 length: 12 amino acids. This clonotype was seen at least ten times. Antigen unknown. TCRdb fed the reads into MiXCR, producing one record per CDR3 protein. The sample carries a few hundred thousand distinct CDR3 sequences, approximately 32% recorded once. Source: cultured PBMCs, taken from culture after CMV antigen stimulation. The receptor was derived from a human donor in good health (CMV status not recorded). Some clones in this sample may be carry-over from other donors' samples. The rearrangement joins TRBV7-8 to TRBJ1-2; D remains ambiguous. This CDR3 reads CASSLPLGGYTF. DNA for the CDR3: TGTGCCAGCAGCCTACCCTTAGGTGGCTACACCTTC.